These 15 T cell receptor beta chains were all obtained from the same sample, sequenced in a study of T cell changes during pregnancy in multiple sclerosis. Some clones are missing from TCRdb's copy, which holds only in-frame ones; the method was immunoSEQ multiplex PCR. The data show 28,000 or so clones, with roughly 90% seen just once and 8.3% held by the top ten. The sequencing here drew on CD8+ T cells from peripheral blood mononuclear cells, taken in the second trimester of pregnancy. The receptor source for this set is a female donor with multiple sclerosis, enrolled in a pregnancy study.

The chain employs TRBV4-1 and TRBJ1-6; the D is unclear. Trimming left V 0 bases short and J 8 bases short, with 8 bases between. CDR3 length equals 14 residues. Germline values: CDR1 MGHRA, CDR2 YSYEKL. The CDR3 sequence: CASSQDAEDSPLHF. CDR3 DNA sequence: TGCGCCAGCAGCCAAGATGCGGAAGATTCACCCCTCCACTTT.

The V gene is TRBV5-6, the J gene TRBJ1-1; TRBD1 matches at 7 bases. V lost 3 bases to trimming and J lost 8 bases; unmatched junction nucleotides: 7. Germline V gene sequence: CDR1 SGHDT, CDR2 YYEEEE. CDR3 length equals 13 residues. The CDR3 DNA reads TGTGCCAGCAGCTGGGGACAGCCGTTCGAAGCTTTCTTT. It specifies CASSWGQPFEAFF.

V is TRBV4-3 and J is TRBJ2-6, with a possible D match to TRBD1 (5 bases). CDR3 length: 16 residues. CDR1 is LGHNA, CDR2 YSLEER, per germline. V lost 0 bases to trimming and J lost 2 bases, with 8 bases between them. CDR3 sequence: CASSQDPGTGANVLTF. CDR3 coding DNA: TGCGCCAGCAGCCAAGATCCAGGGACTGGGGCCAACGTCCTGACTTTC.

The chain carries TRBV5-1 and TRBJ2-1, with D possibly TRBD1 on 7 matching bases. Trimming removed 0 bases at V and 5 bases at J, with 12 bases between. CDR3 length equals 15 residues. Germline lookup yields CDR1 SGHRS and CDR2 YFSETQ. This chain's CDR3 is CASSLGGTVNNEQFF. In DNA, the CDR3 is TGCGCCAGCAGCTTGGGCGGGACAGTGAACAATGAGCAGTTCTTC.

The gene calls are TRBV7-2 and TRBJ2-7, with D tentatively TRBD2 (6 bases). Trimming took 3 bases from V and 3 from J, leaving 9 bases between them. This CDR3 is built from 13 residues. From germline, CDR1 is SGHTA and CDR2 FQGNSA. Written as DNA, the CDR3 is TGTGCCAGCAGCTTGGGGGGATACTACGAGCAGTACTTC. This gives the protein CASSLGGYYEQYF.

The chain is built from TRBV10-3 and TRBJ2-3, with 7 nucleotides matching TRBD2. Germline V gene data show CDR1 as ENHRY and CDR2 as SYGVKD. V shed 7 bases and J 4 bases; nucleotides not matched to a gene: 5. The CDR3 contains 13 residues. This chain's CDR3 is CAINGLGPDTQYF. The CDR3 DNA sequence: TGTGCCATCAACGGACTAGGCCCAGATACGCAGTATTTT.

The rearrangement links TRBV7-8 to TRBJ2-7, with 9 nucleotides matching TRBD1. The CDR3 covers 15 residues. V gave up 6 bases and J gave up 0 bases; unmatched junction bases: 6. Germline V CDR1 and CDR2: SGHVS, FQNEAQ. CDR3 coding DNA: TGTGCCAGCAGATCCGGGACAGGGATCTCCTACGAGCAGTACTTC. Encoded protein: CASRSGTGISYEQYF.

The CDR3, as DNA: TGTGCCAGCAGCAACCAGGGGAAGGGGGGCTACACCTTC. Its protein product is CASSNQGKGGYTF. The V gene is TRBV7-9, the J gene TRBJ1-2, with TRBD1 as a possible D gene (6 bases). The CDR3 covers 13 residues. Trimming took off 5 bases at V and 8 bases at J, with 15 bases between the two ends. Germline values: CDR1 SEHNR, CDR2 FQNEAQ (reference sequence).

The chain is built from TRBV5-4 and TRBJ2-3; D not certain. From germline, CDR1 is SGHNT and CDR2 YYREEE (reference sequence). The CDR3 is made up of 15 amino acids. The V and J ends lost 3 bases and 1 base respectively, with 12 bases between them. CDR3 coding DNA: TGTGCCAGCAGCTCCCTTGCCGCGGGCACAGATACGCAGTATTTT. Translated, it gives CASSSLAAGTDTQYF.

V gene TRBV30 combines with J gene TRBJ1-1; D unresolved. CDR1 and CDR2 (germline): GTSNPN, SVGIG (reference sequence). The CDR3 totals 12 residues. The V end was cut by 5 bases, the J end by 8 bases, with 15 bases between. The CDR3, as DNA: TGTGCCTGGGAGAGGAAGTTGCCCGAAGCTTTCTTT. This codes for CAWERKLPEAFF.

The table lists this clone with a few counts. The V and J genes are TRBV4-1 and TRBJ2-7, with 8 bases identical to TRBD1. V gave up 1 base and J gave up 2 bases; unmatched junction bases: 4. From germline, CDR1 is MGHRA and CDR2 YSYEKL. The CDR3 covers 15 residues. The CDR3 spells CASSQAGGHPYEQYF. The DNA for the CDR3 is TGCGCCAGCAGCCAAGCAGGGGGCCATCCCTACGAGCAGTACTTC.

V and J are TRBV14 and TRBJ1-4; 7 nucleotides agree with TRBD1. Looked up from germline, CDR1 is SGHDN and CDR2 is FVKESK. The CDR3 length is 17 residues. V was pared by 4 bases and J by 5 bases, with 13 bases of the junction left unmatched. The CDR3 sequence: CASSRIITGALNEKLFF. For the CDR3, the DNA is TGTGCCAGCAGCCGAATTATCACAGGGGCCCTAAATGAAAAACTGTTTTTT.

This rearrangement joins TRBV7-8 to TRBJ2-7, with a tentative D call TRBD1 (5 bases). Germline V gene lookup returns CDR1 SGHVS and CDR2 FQNEAQ. Trimming left V 2 bases short and J 6 bases short, with 17 bases between. The CDR3 runs to 15 residues. The DNA for the CDR3 is TGTGCCAGCAGCTTACCAGGGAAGAGTCCCGGCGAGCAGTACTTC. Its translation is CASSLPGKSPGEQYF. Together with reference TRBV7-8 and TRBJ2-7, the CDR3 gives the full variable domain: GAGVSQSPRYKVAKRGQDVALRCDPISGHVSLFWYQQALGQGPEFLTYFQNEAQLDKSGLPSDRFFAERPEGSVSTLKIQRTQQEDSAVYLCASSLPGKSPGEQYFGPGTRLTVT.

V and J are TRBV9 and TRBJ1-2; TRBD1 might be the D (5 bases). V shed 6 bases and J shed 8 bases, with 17 bases lying between them. This CDR3 spans 13 amino acids. Germline values: CDR1 SGDLS, CDR2 YYNGEE. The CDR3 DNA sequence: TGTGCCAGCACTCAGGGAGGAGATCTAGGCTACACCTTC. This translates into CASTQGGDLGYTF. Full variable domain (rest looked up from reference TRBV9 and TRBJ1-2): DSGVTQTPKHLITATGQRVTLRCSPRSGDLSVYWYQQSLDQGLQFLIQYYNGEERAKGNILERFSAQQFPDLHSELNLSSLELGDSALYFCASTQGGDLGYTFGSGTRLTVV.

V usage is TRBV6-1 and J usage is TRBJ1-3; 8 bases line up with TRBD1. This CDR3 has 16 residues. After removal of 2 bases from V and 4 bases from J, the junction contained 7 bases not matched to a gene. CDR1 is MNHNS, CDR2 SASEGT, per germline. DNA of the CDR3: TGTGCCAGCAGTGAACCCAGGACAGGGCAAGGAAACACCATATATTTT. Protein sequence: CASSEPRTGQGNTIYF.